This T cell receptor beta chain was documented in a study of blood T cell repertoires in COVID-19. TCRdb keeps only in-frame clones here, not all; method: immunoSEQ multiplex PCR. The sample yields under 250,000 clones, roughly four fifths seen once. Study members were between roughly 18 and 89 years old and lived in 25 or so US regions. This clone has only a few counts. The CDR3 is 16 residues long. Germline assignment: CDR1 LGHDT and CDR2 YNNKEL (reference sequence). The V and J ends lost 1 base and 2 bases, in that order; junction bases with no gene match: 5. The chain couples TRBV3-1 (or the pseudogene TRBV3-2) to TRBJ1-2; TRBD1 aligns across 9 bases. The TCR originated in a man in his fifties or sixties who had recovered from COVID-19. Sequenced sample: PBMCs or T cells enriched from blood (not recorded which). For the CDR3, the DNA is TGTGCCAGCAGCCAAGTTGTAGGACAGGGGAACTATGGCTACACCTTC. The encoded protein is CASSQVVGQGNYGYTF.